A selection of T cell receptor beta chains follows, all from one sample in a study of response to subunit inactivated influenza vaccine. MiXCR, applied by TCRdb to the RT-PCR reads, yields one record per CDR3 protein. The sample lists more than 400,000 distinct CDR3 sequences, 9.5% to 12% occurring once. The specimen comprised PBMCs from blood, sampled 45 days after vaccination. The receptor source for this set is a man between 45 and 60 years old who received an inactivated influenza vaccine. The CDR3 runs from the conserved cysteine through the conserved F or W. A D gene is named only where the DNA matches it firmly. Clone size is not always given. Where it is, it says once, few, many or a class for expanded clones.

>TRBV20-1|TRBJ1-5|few|-
CSASDKNQPQHF
TGCAGTGCTAGTGACAAGAATCAGCCCCAGCATTTT
>TRBV11-2|TRBJ1-1|-|-
CASSLTQALNTEAFF
TGTGCCAGCAGCTTAACCCAGGCATTGAACACTGAAGCTTTCTTT
>TRBV15|TRBJ2-5|-|-
CATSRASRDGETQYF
TGTGCCACCAGCAGAGCTAGCCGGGACGGGGAGACCCAGTACTTC
>TRBV5-8|TRBJ1-2|many|TRBD1
CASSLGQQGYGYTF
TGTGCCAGCAGCTTGGGACAACAGGGGTATGGCTACACCTTC
>TRBV6-5|TRBJ1-2|-|TRBD1
CASSLQGWGYGYTF
TGTGCCAGCAGTTTACAGGGGTGGGGCTATGGCTACACCTTC
>TRBV25-1|TRBJ1-2|-|-
CASSGTTSRYGYTF
TGTGCCAGCAGTGGAACGACAAGTCGCTATGGCTACACCTTC
>TRBV7-9|TRBJ2-7|few|TRBD1
CASSPWTGDVDEQYF
TGTGCCAGCAGCCCCTGGACAGGGGATGTCGACGAGCAGTACTTC
>TRBV11-2|TRBJ2-5|few|-
CASSLDSGQETQYF
TGTGCCAGCAGCTTAGATTCAGGCCAAGAGACCCAGTACTTC
>TRBV5-4|TRBJ2-1|-|-
CASSLAGRGTRTKHNEQFF
TGTGCCAGCAGCTTGGCGGGGAGGGGGACTCGAACAAAACACAATGAGCAGTTCTTC
>TRBV4-1|TRBJ2-3|-|-
CTSSQDIPGTDTQYF
TGCACCAGCAGCCAAGATATCCCAGGCACAGATACGCAGTATTTT
>TRBV20-1|TRBJ1-1|-|-
CSARLGGNTEAFF
TGCAGTGCTAGGCTCGGGGGGAACACTGAAGCTTTCTTT
>TRBV4-2|TRBJ2-5|-|TRBD1
CASSTDLRDRVRDQETQYF
TGTGCCAGCAGCACCGATCTTCGGGACAGGGTGCGAGACCAAGAGACCCAGTACTTC
>TRBV20-1|TRBJ2-1|few|TRBD2
CSALAGEHNEQFF
TGCAGTGCGTTAGCGGGGGAACATAATGAGCAGTTCTTC
>TRBV24-1|TRBJ2-1|many|-
CATSDPGGNEQFF
TGTGCCACCAGTGACCCGGGTGGAAATGAGCAGTTCTTC
>TRBV28|TRBJ2-1|-|TRBD1
CASSWRTGEQFF
TGTGCCAGCAGTTGGCGGACAGGCGAGCAGTTCTTC
>TRBV5-6|TRBJ2-4|many|TRBD1
CASSPGQGRGNIQYF
TGTGCCAGCAGCCCTGGACAGGGGAGGGGAAACATTCAGTACTTC
>TRBV7-3|TRBJ2-7|many|TRBD2
CASSLTGGDDEQYF
TGTGCCAGCAGCCTGACGGGAGGTGATGACGAGCAGTACTTC
>TRBV7-9|TRBJ2-1|few|TRBD2
CARTGTRGDEQFF
TGTGCCAGGACCGGGACTAGGGGAGATGAGCAGTTCTTC
>TRBV24-1|TRBJ2-2|few|-
CATSDSPGTNTGELFF
TGTGCCACCAGTGATTCTCCCGGGACGAACACCGGGGAGCTGTTTTTT
>TRBV7-9|TRBJ1-6|many|TRBD1
CASSYDRGAPLHF
TGTGCCAGCAGCTACGACAGGGGGGCTCCCCTCCACTTT
>TRBV12-3/TRBV12-4|TRBJ1-5|few|-
CASSLSGFNQPQHF
TGTGCCAGCAGTTTATCGGGTTTTAATCAGCCCCAGCATTTT
>TRBV14|TRBJ2-1|-|-
CASSQELSRVEQFF
TGTGCCAGCAGCCAAGAGTTGTCCCGCGTCGAGCAGTTCTTC
>TRBV29-1|TRBJ2-7|many|TRBD2
CSVVTGLAGAREQYF
TGCAGCGTTGTCACAGGACTAGCGGGAGCAAGGGAGCAGTACTTC
>TRBV7-9|TRBJ2-1|few|-
CASSLAPRVPFYNEQFF
TGTGCCAGCAGCTTAGCGCCTAGGGTTCCTTTCTACAATGAGCAGTTCTTC
>TRBV20-1|TRBJ2-5|-|TRBD1
CSARGWRDRGRETQYF
TGCAGTGCTAGAGGGTGGAGGGACAGGGGTCGAGAGACCCAGTACTTC
>TRBV5-1|TRBJ2-1|many|TRBD2
CASRRTSGSYNEQFF
TGCGCCAGTCGGAGGACTAGCGGCTCCTACAATGAGCAGTTCTTC
>TRBV7-2|TRBJ1-1|few|-
CASSLGGRIGTEAFF
TGTGCCAGCAGCCTCGGGGGGCGGATAGGCACTGAAGCTTTCTTT
>TRBV7-2|TRBJ2-3|-|-
CASSLGGTHTDTQYF
TGTGCCAGCAGCTTAGGCGGGACTCACACAGATACGCAGTATTTT
>TRBV20-1|TRBJ2-7|few|TRBD1
CSATQGPPSYEQYF
TGCAGTGCAACACAGGGGCCCCCTTCCTACGAGCAGTACTTC
>TRBV4-1|TRBJ1-3|few|-
CASSQDPAGTGNTIYF
TGCGCCAGCAGCCAAGATCCCGCGGGGACTGGAAACACCATATATTTT
>TRBV10-3|TRBJ2-5|-|TRBD1
CAISTPGTGSLETQYF
TGTGCCATCAGTACCCCCGGGACAGGGTCTCTTGAGACCCAGTACTTC
>TRBV7-2|TRBJ2-1|-|-
CASSLVGRGSEQFF
TGTGCCAGCAGCTTAGTAGGCCGGGGAAGTGAGCAGTTCTTC